Reported below is one T cell receptor beta chain. What this receptor recognizes is not known. No much larger clone is present one base from it, and per-base qualities are unavailable. Participants in the prospective study were aged about 18 to 95 years, lived in about two dozen United States geographic areas, and enrolled through a virtual design. To assign participants to cohorts, the prospective study relied on clinical history that participants themselves reported in a screening survey and a study questionnaire. Recovered participants in ImmuneRACE Cohort 3 were defined as having two consecutive negative NP/OP PCR tests, clearance from a healthcare professional, or resolution of symptoms. In the prospective study, mobile phlebotomists collected whole blood, serum and a nasopharyngeal or oropharyngeal swab from each participant. Over a 2-month period, participants in the prospective study had the option of providing additional blood draws and questionnaires. Before DNA extraction, blood samples from the prospective study were shipped at room temperature or frozen.

These data originate in a study of blood T cell repertoires in COVID-19 (dated by TCRdb to the early 2020s). Background on the whole study: Samples covering the acute and convalescent phases of COVID-19 were provided by collaborators in the United States, Italy and Spain. Where available, HLA class I and class II types were obtained from metadata supplied by the sample provider rather than from assay-based typing. The material from the prospective study consisted of cDNA or gDNA derived from T cells, B-cell-depleted T cells, or PBMCs. Nearly every sample came with metadata listing a de-identified subject ID, COVID-19 status, age in years and sex. The samples were drawn from two sources: the first 160 participants of the ongoing ImmuneRACE study, and 1,200 or so subjects contributed by 6 global collaborators. The repertoires were released in a freely available public database meant as a resource for research on the immune response to SARS-CoV-2. Subjects who had been exposed to COVID-19, were actively infected with it, or had recovered from it provided the deeply sampled blood TCRbeta repertoires that made up the dataset. Results the study describes overall, beyond this receptor: The amount of clinical and demographic metadata varied by source and participant and was provided uncurated.

The immunoSEQ Assay, a bias-controlled multiplex PCR, was used to amplify TCRbeta CDR3 regions from genomic DNA. The original pipeline was this. Within the assay, amplification of reference gene primers was used to estimate how many nucleated cells each sample contained. Sequence reads were collapsed and filtered to measure the absolute abundance of every unique TCRbeta CDR3 rearrangement. For each sample, productive Simpson clonality was calculated as the square root of Simpson's diversity index over productive rearrangements. What TCRdb holds here is the immuneACCESS table cut down to in-frame rearrangements. Part of the clones is not present; checked against another copy, under half of the missing clones reflect an unresolved V gene, and the others are unexplained. V and J calls and clone size are those listed in that table; D and trimming were worked out from the DNA. The sample data list some 150,000 clones, and about 91% of these were observed just once. The ten largest account for under 0.85% of the sample.

From its cysteine to its phenylalanine, the CDR3 spans 18 amino acids. The kept DNA is CDR3 alone, 54 bases in frame from the first base. The germline V and J ends show losses of 2 bases and 2 bases respectively, and no gene match explains 10 bases of the junction. CDR1 LGHDT and CDR2 YNNKEL were looked up in the germline V gene (reference sequence). This clonotype was sampled from a woman under 30 who had recovered from COVID-19. The V gene is TRBV3-1 (or the pseudogene TRBV3-2) and the J gene is TRBJ2-2, with TRBD2 matching 8 junction bases. Material for sequencing was PBMCs or T cells enriched from blood (not recorded which). This receptor has the CDR3 CASSQSRTSSKNTGELFF. The nucleotide sequence reads as follows: TGTGCCAGCAGCCAAAGCCGGACTAGCAGTAAAAACACCGGGGAGCTGTTTTTT.